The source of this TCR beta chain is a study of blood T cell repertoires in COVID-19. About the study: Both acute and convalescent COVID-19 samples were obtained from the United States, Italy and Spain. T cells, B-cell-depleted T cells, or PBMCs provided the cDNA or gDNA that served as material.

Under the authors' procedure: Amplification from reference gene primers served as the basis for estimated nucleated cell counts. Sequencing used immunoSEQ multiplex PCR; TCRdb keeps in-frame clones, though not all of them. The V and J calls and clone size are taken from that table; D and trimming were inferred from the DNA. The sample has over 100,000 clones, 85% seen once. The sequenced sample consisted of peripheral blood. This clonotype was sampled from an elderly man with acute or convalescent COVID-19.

CDR3 sequence reads: CASTRGRVQETQYF. The CDR3 DNA follows: TGTGCCAGCACCCGAGGCAGGGTTCAAGAGACCCAGTACTTC. The J gene is TRBJ2-5, the V gene TRBV2; tentative D call: TRBD1 (5 bases). Germline loops: CDR1 SNHLY, CDR2 FYNNEI. V was clipped by 7 bases and J by 2 bases, with 14 bases between them. The CDR3 totals 14 residues.